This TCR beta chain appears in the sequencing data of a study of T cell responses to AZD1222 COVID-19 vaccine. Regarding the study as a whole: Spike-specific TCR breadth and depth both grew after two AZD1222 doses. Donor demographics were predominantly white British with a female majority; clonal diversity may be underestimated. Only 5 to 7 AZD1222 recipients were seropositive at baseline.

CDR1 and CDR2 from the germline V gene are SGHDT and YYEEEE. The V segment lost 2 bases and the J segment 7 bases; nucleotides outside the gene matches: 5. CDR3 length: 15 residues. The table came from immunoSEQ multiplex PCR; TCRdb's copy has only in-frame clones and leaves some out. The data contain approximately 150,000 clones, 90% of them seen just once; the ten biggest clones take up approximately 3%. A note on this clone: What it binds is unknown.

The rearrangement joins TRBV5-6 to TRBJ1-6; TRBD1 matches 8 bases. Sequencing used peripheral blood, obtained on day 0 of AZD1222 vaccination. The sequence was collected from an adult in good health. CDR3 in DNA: TGTGCCAGCAGCTTAAACAGGGGGACCAATTCACCCCTCCACTTT. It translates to CASSLNRGTNSPLHF.